The 16 T cell receptor beta chains presented below share a single source sample, sequenced in a study of blood T cells in healthy people across ages. With a J-beta primer mix and a sample-barcoded 5' primer, a second PCR ran roughly 6 to 11 cycles. TCRdb re-analysed the 5' RACE reads in MiXCR, keeping a single row per CDR3 protein. Seen here are about a million distinct CDR3 sequences, roughly 51% observed once, and the top ten hold about 22%. Sequencing was performed on blood. These receptors all come from a woman aged 60-70 years in good health.

The gene calls are TRBV29-1 and TRBJ2-1; D might be TRBD2 (5 bases). CDR3 length: 14 amino acids. Looked up from germline, CDR1 is SQVTM and CDR2 is ANQGSEA. The ends were cut back, 1 base at V and 0 bases at J, with 7 bases in the middle. The CDR3 sequence is CSVEGRDSYNEQFF. The CDR3, as DNA: TGCAGCGTTGAAGGCCGGGACTCCTACAATGAGCAGTTCTTC.

This chain uses TRBV18 with TRBJ2-3; 9 positions match TRBD1. The CDR3 is made up of 14 amino acids. V dropped 8 bases and J dropped 4; count of bases not matched to a gene: 7. Germline CDR1 and CDR2: KGHSH and LQKENI. CDR3: CASARDRAPDTQYF. DNA of the CDR3: TGTGCCAGCGCCCGGGACAGGGCGCCAGATACGCAGTATTTT.

This clonotype was recorded at least ten times. This may arise from a read error, as a much more abundant clone is one base away. The chain has TRBV10-3 and TRBJ2-4; TRBD1 aligns across 9 bases. Germline values: CDR1 ENHRY, CDR2 SYGVKD. The CDR3 totals 13 residues. The V gene end was trimmed by 6 bases and the J gene end by 7 bases; junction bases not matched to a gene: 4. CDR3 amino acids: CAISADRGNIQYF. Here the CDR3 DNA reads TGTGCCATCAGCGCGGACAGGGGTAACATTCAGTACTTC.

The chain has TRBV14 and TRBJ2-7, with unresolved D. The CDR3 loop spans 16 amino acids. V lost 3 bases and J lost 0, with 15 bases in between. The germline gives CDR1 SGHDN, CDR2 FVKESK. The CDR3 protein is CASSHSLRESSYEQYF. The DNA of the CDR3 is TGTGCCAGCAGCCACAGCTTACGTGAGAGCTCCTACGAGCAGTACTTC. The full variable domain, its missing parts supplied by reference TRBV14 and TRBJ2-7, is EAGVTQFPSHSVIEKGQTVTLRCDPISGHDNLYWYRRVMGKEIKFLLHFVKESKQDESGMPNNRFLAERTGGTYSTLKVQPAELEDSGVYFCASSHSLRESSYEQYFGPGTRLTVT.

This clonotype occurred a few times. The rearrangement uses TRBV12-3 or TRBV12-4 and TRBJ2-7; no clear D. This CDR3 is 13 amino acids long. The ends were cut back, 6 bases at V and 0 bases at J, with 9 bases in the middle. CDR3 loop: CASSSTTSYEQYF. CDR3 in DNA: TGTGCCAGCAGCTCCACTACCTCCTACGAGCAGTACTTC.

This clonotype was found once. This chain links TRBV12-3 or TRBV12-4 with TRBJ2-5; D is undetermined. Trimming cost V 2 bases and J 5 bases, with 15 bases left between them. CDR3 length: 15 amino acids. CDR3 residues: CASSLRGSLVETQYF. DNA of the CDR3: TGTGCCAGCAGTTTAAGAGGTAGCCTCGTGGAGACCCAGTACTTC.

This chain joins TRBV9 and TRBJ2-1; the D gene is possibly TRBD2 (6 bases). Per germline, CDR1 SGDLS and CDR2 YYNGEE. V lost 0 bases to trimming and J lost 8 bases, with 15 bases between them. The CDR3 is made up of 15 amino acids. The CDR3 coding sequence is TGTGCCAGCAGCGTAGGGGCTAGCGAGAGGGATGAGCAGTTCTTC. Protein sequence: CASSVGASERDEQFF.

The J gene is TRBJ1-2, the V gene TRBV20-1, with D unclear. V was shortened by 6 bases and J by 6 bases, with 14 bases between the two germline ends. The CDR3 is 12 residues long. Germline V gives CDR1 DFQATT, CDR2 SNEGSKA (reference sequence). The CDR3 protein is CSAHGFPDGYTF. The CDR3 DNA reads as TGCAGTGCCCACGGTTTTCCGGATGGCTACACCTTC.

J is TRBJ2-3 and V is TRBV20-1; TRBD2 aligns across 12 bases. After removal of 4 bases from V and 4 bases from J, the junction contained 9 bases not matched to a gene. This CDR3 is built from 16 residues. Looked up from germline, CDR1 is DFQATT and CDR2 is SNEGSKA (reference sequence). Written as DNA, the CDR3 is TGCAGTGCTAAACTCAGACTAGCGGGAGACCCAGATACGCAGTATTTT. It codes for CSAKLRLAGDPDTQYF.

The chain uses TRBV11-2 and TRBJ2-7; TRBD1 or TRBD2 may be the D gene (5 bases each). Trimming stripped 4 bases from V and 0 bases from J, with 16 bases between. Germline V gene sequence: CDR1 SGHAT, CDR2 FQNNGV. The CDR3 runs to 16 residues. DNA of the CDR3: TGTGCCAGCAGCTCAACACCGGGACGGTCCTCCTACGAGCAGTACTTC. As protein: CASSSTPGRSSYEQYF.

The rearrangement uses TRBV29-1 and TRBJ2-5, with D possibly matching TRBD1 (5 bases). V gave up 7 bases and J gave up 1 base, with 10 bases separating them. The CDR3 runs to 12 residues. Germline CDR1 SQVTM, CDR2 ANQGSEA. The CDR3: CSAQGFQETQYF. The CDR3 DNA follows: TGCAGCGCCCAGGGCTTCCAAGAGACCCAGTACTTC.

There are a few counts of this clonotype. The V gene is TRBV20-1, the J gene TRBJ2-4; D gene ambiguous. This CDR3 is built from 16 residues. The V end lost 0 bases, the J end lost 1 base, and 13 bases lay between the germline ends. Germline V gene sequence: CDR1 DFQATT, CDR2 SNEGSKA (reference sequence). The CDR3 bases are TGCAGTGCTAGAGAACCGGGCGCGATCGCCAAAAACATTCAGTACTTC. Translating it yields CSAREPGAIAKNIQYF.

CDR3 in DNA: TGTGCCAGCAGGAGTCAGGGTTTTGGGACCCAAGAGACCCAGTACTTC. This codes for CASRSQGFGTQETQYF. The rearrangement joins TRBV28 to TRBJ2-5; D possibly uses TRBD1 or TRBD2 (5 bases each). The CDR3 totals 16 residues. The germline CDR1 and CDR2 sequences are MDHEN and SYDVKM. The V end was cut by 6 bases, the J end by 1 base, with 18 bases between.

This clonotype was seen repeatedly, ten times or more. The genes are TRBV7-2 and TRBJ2-3; D may be TRBD2 (6 bases). The CDR3 has 15 amino acids. Germline V gene data show CDR1 as SGHTA and CDR2 as FQGNSA. V was trimmed by 5 bases and J by 3 bases, leaving 15 bases between them. DNA for the CDR3: TGTGCCAGCAGCCCCTCCGGGAGTGGGACAGATACGCAGTATTTT. Its protein product is CASSPSGSGTDTQYF. The full variable domain, in which reference TRBV7-2 and TRBJ2-3 provide the parts outside the CDR3, is GAGVSQSPSNKVTEKGKDVELRCDPISGHTALYWYRQSLGQGLEFLIYFQGNSAPDKSGLPSDRFSAERTGGSVSTLTIQRTQQEDSAVYLCASSPSGSGTDTQYFGPGTRLTVL.

This clonotype was detected only once. This may come from a read error, since a much larger clone is one base off. This chain joins TRBV7-6 and TRBJ2-5; TRBD2 agrees at 7 bases. The CDR3 contains 17 residues. Germline CDR1 reads SGHVS; CDR2 reads FNYEAQ. This CDR3 reads CASSPRAVAGLQETQSF. The DNA of the CDR3 is TGTGCCAGCAGCCCTCGAGCCGTGGCGGGACTACAAGAGACCCAGTCCTTC.

This clonotype was picked up one time. V usage is TRBV5-6 and J usage is TRBJ2-7; D not certain. The ends were cut back, 2 bases at V and 2 bases at J, with 8 bases in the middle. The CDR3 runs to 13 residues. Germline loops: CDR1 SGHDT, CDR2 YYEEEE. CDR3 amino acids: CASSFIQAYEQYF. Here the CDR3 DNA reads TGTGCCAGCAGCTTTATCCAGGCCTACGAGCAGTACTTC.